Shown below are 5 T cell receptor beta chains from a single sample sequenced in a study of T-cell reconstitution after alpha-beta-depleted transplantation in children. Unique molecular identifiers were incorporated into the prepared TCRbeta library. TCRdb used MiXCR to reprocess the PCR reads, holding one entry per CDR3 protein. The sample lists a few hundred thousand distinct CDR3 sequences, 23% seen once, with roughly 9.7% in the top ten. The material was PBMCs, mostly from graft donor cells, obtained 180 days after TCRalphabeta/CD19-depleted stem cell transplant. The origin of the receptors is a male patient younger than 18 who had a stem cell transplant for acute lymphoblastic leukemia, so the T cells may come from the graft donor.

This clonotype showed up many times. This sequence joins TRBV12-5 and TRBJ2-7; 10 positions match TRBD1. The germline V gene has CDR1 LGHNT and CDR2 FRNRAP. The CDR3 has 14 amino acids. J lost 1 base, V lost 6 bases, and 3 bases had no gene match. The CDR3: CASGSGQGSYEQYF. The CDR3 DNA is TGTGCTAGTGGCTCGGGACAGGGGTCCTACGAGCAGTACTTC. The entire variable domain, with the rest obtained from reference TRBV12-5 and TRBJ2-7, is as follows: DARVTQTPRHKVTEMGQEVTMRCQPILGHNTVFWYRQTMMQGLELLAYFRNRAPLDDSGMPKDRFSAEMPDATLATLKIQPSEPRDSAVYFCASGSGQGSYEQYFGPGTRLTVT.

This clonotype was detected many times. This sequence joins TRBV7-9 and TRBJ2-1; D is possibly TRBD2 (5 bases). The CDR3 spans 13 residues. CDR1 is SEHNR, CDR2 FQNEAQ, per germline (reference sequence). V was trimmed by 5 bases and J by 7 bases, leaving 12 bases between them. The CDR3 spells CASSPGLSNEQFF. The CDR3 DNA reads TGTGCCAGCAGCCCTGGACTGTCGAATGAGCAGTTCTTC.

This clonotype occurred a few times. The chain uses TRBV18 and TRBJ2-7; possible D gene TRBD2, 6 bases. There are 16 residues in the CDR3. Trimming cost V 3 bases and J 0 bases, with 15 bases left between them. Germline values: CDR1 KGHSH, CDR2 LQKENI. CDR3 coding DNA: TGTGCCAGCTCACCTCTTTCCGGGAGCTCCTCCTACGAGCAGTACTTC. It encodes CASSPLSGSSSYEQYF.

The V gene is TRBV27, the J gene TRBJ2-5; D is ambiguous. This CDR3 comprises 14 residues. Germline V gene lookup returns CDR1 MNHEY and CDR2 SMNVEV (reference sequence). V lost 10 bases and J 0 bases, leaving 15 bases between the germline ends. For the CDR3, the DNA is TGTGCCACCTCCCCGCGGCAATACCAAGAGACCCAGTACTTC. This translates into CATSPRQYQETQYF.

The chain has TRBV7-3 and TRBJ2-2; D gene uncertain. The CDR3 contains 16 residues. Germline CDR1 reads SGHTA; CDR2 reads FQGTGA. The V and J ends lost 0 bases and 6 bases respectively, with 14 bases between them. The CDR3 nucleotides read TGTGCCAGCAGCTTAACGGGGAATAGTGGTTCCGGGGAGCTGTTTTTT. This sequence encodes CASSLTGNSGSGELFF.